This record looks at one T cell receptor beta chain sequence and its context. The antigen is unknown. The V end was cut by 1 base, the J end by 7 bases, with 5 bases between. This CDR3 contains 12 residues. The germline V gene encodes CDR1 MGHRA and CDR2 YSYEKL. Individual cDNA molecules received unique molecular identifiers. TCRdb called the 5' RACE reads again in MiXCR, with one record for every CDR3 protein. The data show around 67,000 distinct CDR3 sequences, with about 11% seen just once and less than 7% held by the top ten. These data come from a study of early T cells in non-severe SARS-CoV-2 infection. Whole-study context: Sequencing used unsorted whole-blood bulk RNA, so chains lack pairing. General study points: CD4 and private specificities were missed by VDJdb matching, which favored anti-spike CD8 responses.

Material for sequencing was whole blood. The clonotype originates from an adult who was a healthcare worker with PCR-confirmed SARS-CoV-2 infection or an uninfected control (not recorded which). This chain joins TRBV4-1 and TRBJ2-1; D ambiguous. The CDR3 region has the DNA TGCGCCAGCAGCCAAGTAGCAAATGAGCAGTTCTTC. It yields the protein CASSQVANEQFF.